This T cell receptor (beta chain) was captured in a study of T cells in Graves' hyperthyroidism and ophthalmopathy. Study findings and constraints: Ophthalmopathy, which appeared later, was predicted by the model a median 6.5 months before onset. Blood also showed most of the thyroid clonotypes that were expanded above 0.001. A model using 13 V-J features told ophthalmopathy apart from stable hyperthyroidism.

Worth noting for this clonotype: Its antigen is unknown.

Template material for amplifying TCR beta CDR3 regions consisted of RNA transcripts. The HTBI set primed first-round TCR CDR3 RT-PCR. TCRdb recomputed calls from the multiplex PCR reads with MiXCR, one row per CDR3 protein. The sample shows 600,000 or so distinct CDR3 sequences, approximately 15% of them seen only once. PBMCs were collected from a roughly 10 ml volume of fresh peripheral blood. Germline V gives CDR1 LNHNV, CDR2 YYDKDF (reference sequence). The trim removed 1 base at V and 9 bases at J, leaving 12 bases unmatched. CDR3 size: 16 residues. The origin of this receptor is a woman between 18 and 29 years old with Graves' ophthalmopathy. The chain joins TRBV15 to TRBJ2-1; 7 nucleotides match TRBD2. The sequenced material came from blood. CDR3 residues: CATSRGSNSGYGEQFF. Here the CDR3 DNA reads TGTGCCACCAGCAGAGGGTCTAATAGCGGGTATGGTGAGCAGTTCTTC. Variable domain in full (rest from reference TRBV15 and TRBJ2-1): DAMVIQNPRYQVTQFGKPVTLSCSQTLNHNVMYWYQQKSSQAPKLLFHYYDKDFNNEADTPDNFQSRRPNTSFCFLDIRSPGLGDTAMYLCATSRGSNSGYGEQFFGPGTRLTVL.